Below are 12 T cell receptor beta chains sequenced from a single sample in a study of blood T cell repertoires in COVID-19. Clones were sequenced by immunoSEQ multiplex PCR, and TCRdb holds only the in-frame ones, with some missing. The top ten clones hold approximately 6% of a sample with hundreds of thousands of clones, about four fifths of them seen once. The specimen was peripheral blood. The receptors were gathered from a man older than 75 with acute or convalescent COVID-19.

This chain connects TRBV11-2 to TRBJ2-5; D uncertain. Per germline, CDR1 SGHAT and CDR2 FQNNGV. CDR3 length: 13 amino acids. The V gene lost 3 bases and the J gene lost 5 bases, with 10 bases spanning the gap. CDR3 in DNA: TGTGCCAGCAGCTTTGGCATGGTGGAGACCCAGTACTTC. Encoded protein: CASSFGMVETQYF.

This clone has only a few counts. The chain combines TRBV28 with TRBJ1-5; D may be TRBD1 (5 bases). Germline V lookup: CDR1 MDHEN, CDR2 SYDVKM. V lost 3 bases and J lost 3, with 15 bases in between. The CDR3 sequence is 16 residues long. Written as DNA, the CDR3 is TGTGCCAGCAGTTTGGCCGGGGGTTACGACAATCAGCCCCAGCATTTT. Translating gives CASSLAGGYDNQPQHF.

The rearrangement uses TRBV6-5 and TRBJ1-5, with TRBD1 matching over 8 bases. The V gene end was trimmed by 7 bases and the J gene end by 5 bases; junction bases not matched to a gene: 10. The CDR3 length is 15 residues. Germline values: CDR1 MNHEY, CDR2 SVGAGI. The CDR3 region has the DNA TGTGCCAGCACCCTTCGACAGGGGACGGATCAGCCCCAGCATTTT. This gives the protein CASTLRQGTDQPQHF.

This clone was seen once. The CDR3 sequence is CASREGLNYGYTF. Written as DNA, the CDR3 is TGTGCCAGTAGGGAGGGGTTGAACTATGGCTACACCTTC. The V and J genes are TRBV19 and TRBJ1-2, with D tentatively TRBD1 (5 bases). Looked up from germline, CDR1 is LNHDA and CDR2 is SQIVND (reference sequence). V dropped 6 bases and J dropped 2 bases, with 10 bases sitting between them. The CDR3 has 13 residues.

V and J are TRBV5-6 and TRBJ1-5, with D possibly TRBD1 on 5 matching bases. Trimming shortened V by 0 bases and J by 0 bases, and 7 bases separated the two germline ends. The germline V gene encodes CDR1 SGHDT and CDR2 YYEEEE. The CDR3 extends over 15 amino acids. The CDR3 bases are TGTGCCAGCAGCTTGGGACAGTTTAGCAATCAGCCCCAGCATTTT. As protein: CASSLGQFSNQPQHF.

The rearrangement joins TRBV11-1 to TRBJ2-5, with D tentatively TRBD2 (5 bases). Trimming removed 1 base at V and 5 bases at J, with 14 bases between. The CDR3 loop spans 15 amino acids. Germline-derived CDR1 and CDR2 are SGHAT and FQDESV (reference sequence). CDR3 sequence (DNA): TGTGCCAGCAGCTTAGTACCTCGGGATTCGGAGACCCAGTACTTC. Protein: CASSLVPRDSETQYF.

The genes are TRBV29-1 and TRBJ2-1, with 11 nucleotides matching TRBD1. Losses at the gene ends were 7 bases for V and 9 bases for J; bases not matched to a gene: 5. From germline, CDR1 is SQVTM and CDR2 ANQGSEA. This CDR3 comprises 12 residues. DNA of the CDR3: TGCAGCGCCGGACAGGGGGCAAGTGAGCAGTTCTTC. Its translation is CSAGQGASEQFF.

The V call is TRBV25-1, the J call TRBJ2-3, with D possibly TRBD2 on 5 matching bases. CDR3 length: 14 residues. CDR1 and CDR2 (germline): MGHDK, SYGVNS. Trimming stripped 3 bases from V and 5 bases from J, with 12 bases between. The CDR3 DNA reads as TGTGCCAGCAGTGATTCGGGGAAAGGAGATACGCAGTATTTT. Protein sequence: CASSDSGKGDTQYF.

The chain carries TRBV2 and TRBJ2-5; 7 nucleotides match TRBD1. This CDR3 spans 14 amino acids. V gave up 5 bases and J gave up 4 bases; unmatched junction bases: 7. Germline values: CDR1 SNHLY, CDR2 FYNNEI. CDR3 amino acids: CASSLGQWLETQYF. The CDR3 bases are TGTGCCAGCAGTCTGGGACAGTGGTTAGAGACCCAGTACTTC.

The gene calls are TRBV3-1 (or the pseudogene TRBV3-2) and TRBJ1-1, with D perhaps matching TRBD1 (5 bases). The CDR3 contains 14 residues. Germline CDR1 and CDR2: LGHDT and YNNKEL (reference sequence). Trimming shortened V by 6 bases and J by 1 base, and 12 bases separated the two germline ends. The CDR3 DNA reads TGTGCCAGCAGTCCCGACAGAGGGAACACTGAAGCTTTCTTT. It yields the protein CASSPDRGNTEAFF.

V and J are TRBV28 and TRBJ1-4, with 8 bases lining up with TRBD1. This CDR3 has 17 amino acids. Unmatched junction bases numbered 11, after V lost 6 bases and J lost 2 bases. Germline V gene lookup returns CDR1 MDHEN and CDR2 SYDVKM. The CDR3, as DNA: TGTGCCAGCAGGTTAGGACAGGGCCTAGGGACTAATGAAAAACTGTTTTTT. It specifies CASRLGQGLGTNEKLFF.

V is TRBV6-5 and J is TRBJ1-3; a weak D match, TRBD1 (5 bases). CDR1 and CDR2 from the germline V gene are MNHEY and SVGAGI. This CDR3 has 14 amino acids. The ends were cut back, 7 bases at V and 0 bases at J, with 10 bases in the middle. CDR3 loop: CASKGLASGNTIYF. As DNA, the CDR3 is TGTGCCAGCAAGGGACTGGCCTCTGGAAACACCATATATTTT.